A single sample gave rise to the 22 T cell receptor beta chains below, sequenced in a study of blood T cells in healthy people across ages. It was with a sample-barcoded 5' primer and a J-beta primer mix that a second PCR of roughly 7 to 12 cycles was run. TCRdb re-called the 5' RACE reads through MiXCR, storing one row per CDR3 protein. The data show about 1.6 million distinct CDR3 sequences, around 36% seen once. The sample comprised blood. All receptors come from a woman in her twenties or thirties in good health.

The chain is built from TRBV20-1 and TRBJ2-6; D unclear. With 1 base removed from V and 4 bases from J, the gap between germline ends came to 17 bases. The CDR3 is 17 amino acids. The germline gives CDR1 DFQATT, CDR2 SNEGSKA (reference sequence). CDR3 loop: CSARVGIPGLGANVLTF. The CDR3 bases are TGCAGTGCTAGAGTGGGAATCCCGGGTCTGGGGGCCAACGTCCTGACTTTC.

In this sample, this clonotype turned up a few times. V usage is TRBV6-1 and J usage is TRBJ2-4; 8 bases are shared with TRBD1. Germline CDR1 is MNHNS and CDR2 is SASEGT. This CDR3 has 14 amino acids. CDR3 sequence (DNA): TGTGCGAAGGGGGACAGGCCCCCCAAAAACATTCAGTACTTC. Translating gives CAKGDRPPKNIQYF.

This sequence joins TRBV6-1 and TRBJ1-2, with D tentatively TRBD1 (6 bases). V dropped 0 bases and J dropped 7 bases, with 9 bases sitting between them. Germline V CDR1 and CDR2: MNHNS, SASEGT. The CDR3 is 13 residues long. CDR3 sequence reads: CASSEAGASGYTF. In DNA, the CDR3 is TGTGCCAGCAGTGAAGCGGGGGCGAGTGGCTACACCTTC.

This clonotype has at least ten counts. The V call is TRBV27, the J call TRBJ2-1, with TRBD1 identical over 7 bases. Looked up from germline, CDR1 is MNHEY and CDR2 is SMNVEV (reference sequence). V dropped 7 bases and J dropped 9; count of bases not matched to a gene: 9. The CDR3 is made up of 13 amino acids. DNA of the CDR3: TGTGCCAGCACCCTGACAGGGTCCGGTGAGCAGTTCTTC. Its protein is CASTLTGSGEQFF.

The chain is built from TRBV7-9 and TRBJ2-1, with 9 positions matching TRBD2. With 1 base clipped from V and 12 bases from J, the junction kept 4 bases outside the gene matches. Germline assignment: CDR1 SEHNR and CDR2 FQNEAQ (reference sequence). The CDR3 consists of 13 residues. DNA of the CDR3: TGTGCCAGCAGCTTAGGTTTACTAGCGGGGCAGTTCTTC. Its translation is CASSLGLLAGQFF.

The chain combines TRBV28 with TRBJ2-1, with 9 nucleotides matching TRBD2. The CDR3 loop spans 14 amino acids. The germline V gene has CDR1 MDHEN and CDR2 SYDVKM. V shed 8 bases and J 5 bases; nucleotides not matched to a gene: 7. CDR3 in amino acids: CASEVTSGHNEQFF. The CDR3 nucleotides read TGTGCCAGCGAGGTGACTAGCGGCCACAATGAGCAGTTCTTC. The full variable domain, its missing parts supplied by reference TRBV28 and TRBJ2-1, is DVKVTQSSRYLVKRTGEKVFLECVQDMDHENMFWYRQDPGLGLRLIYFSYDVKMKEKGDIPEGYSVSREKKERFSLILESASTNQTSMYLCASEVTSGHNEQFFGPGTRLTVL.

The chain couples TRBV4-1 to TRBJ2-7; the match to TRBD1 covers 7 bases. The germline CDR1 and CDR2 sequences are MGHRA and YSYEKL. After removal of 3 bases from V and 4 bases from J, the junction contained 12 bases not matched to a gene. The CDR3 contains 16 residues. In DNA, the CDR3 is TGCGCCAGCAGCCATGAAATAGGGACAGAGATATACGAGCAGTACTTC. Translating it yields CASSHEIGTEIYEQYF.

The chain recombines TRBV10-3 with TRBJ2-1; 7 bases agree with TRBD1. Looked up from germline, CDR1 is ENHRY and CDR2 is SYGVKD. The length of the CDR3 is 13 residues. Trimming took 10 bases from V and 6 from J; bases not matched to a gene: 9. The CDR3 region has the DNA TGTGCCAGCTTCAGACAGGGCGGCAATGAGCAGTTCTTC. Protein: CASFRQGGNEQFF.

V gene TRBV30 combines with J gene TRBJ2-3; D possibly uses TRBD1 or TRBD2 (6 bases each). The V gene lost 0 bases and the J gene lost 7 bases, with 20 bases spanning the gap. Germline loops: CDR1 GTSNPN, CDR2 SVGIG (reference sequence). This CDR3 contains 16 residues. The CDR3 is CAWSVAWGDTSNTQYF. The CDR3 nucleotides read TGTGCCTGGAGTGTGGCGTGGGGGGACACCTCTAATACGCAGTATTTT.

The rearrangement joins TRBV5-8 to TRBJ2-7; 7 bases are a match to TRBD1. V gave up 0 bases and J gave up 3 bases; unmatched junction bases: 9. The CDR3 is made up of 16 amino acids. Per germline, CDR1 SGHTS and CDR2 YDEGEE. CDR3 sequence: CASSLAWQGVNYEQYF. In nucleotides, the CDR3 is TGTGCCAGCAGCTTGGCCTGGCAGGGGGTTAACTACGAGCAGTACTTC.

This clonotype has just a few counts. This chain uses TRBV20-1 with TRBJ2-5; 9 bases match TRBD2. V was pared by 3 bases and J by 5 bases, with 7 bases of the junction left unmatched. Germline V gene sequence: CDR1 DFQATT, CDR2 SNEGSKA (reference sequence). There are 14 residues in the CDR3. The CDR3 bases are TGCAGTGCTAGTAGCGGGGGAAGGCGCGAGACCCAGTACTTC. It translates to CSASSGGRRETQYF.

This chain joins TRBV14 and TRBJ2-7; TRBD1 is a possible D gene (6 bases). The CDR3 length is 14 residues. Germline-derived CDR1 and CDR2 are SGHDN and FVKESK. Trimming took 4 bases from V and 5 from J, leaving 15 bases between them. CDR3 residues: CASSPRGRGNEQYF. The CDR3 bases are TGTGCCAGCAGCCCCAGGGGTAGGGGCAACGAGCAGTACTTC.

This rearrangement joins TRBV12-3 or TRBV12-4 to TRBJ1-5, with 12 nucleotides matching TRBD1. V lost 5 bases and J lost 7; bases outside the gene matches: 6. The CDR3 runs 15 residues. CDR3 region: CASSNRDRGPQPQHF. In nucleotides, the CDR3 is TGTGCCAGCAGTAACCGGGACAGGGGGCCGCAGCCCCAGCATTTT.

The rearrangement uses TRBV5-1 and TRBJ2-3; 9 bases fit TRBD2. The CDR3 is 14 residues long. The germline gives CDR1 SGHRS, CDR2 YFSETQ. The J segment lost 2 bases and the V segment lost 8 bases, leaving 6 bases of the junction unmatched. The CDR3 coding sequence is TGCGCCAGTGCTAGCGGGGCGGACACAGATACGCAGTATTTT. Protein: CASASGADTDTQYF.

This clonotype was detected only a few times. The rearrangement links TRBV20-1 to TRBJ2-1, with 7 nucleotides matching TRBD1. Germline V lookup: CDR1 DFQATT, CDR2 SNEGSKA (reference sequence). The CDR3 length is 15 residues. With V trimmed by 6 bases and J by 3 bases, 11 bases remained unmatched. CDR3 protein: CSAASRDRYYNEQFF. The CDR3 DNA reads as TGCAGTGCCGCGAGCCGGGACAGATACTACAATGAGCAGTTCTTC.

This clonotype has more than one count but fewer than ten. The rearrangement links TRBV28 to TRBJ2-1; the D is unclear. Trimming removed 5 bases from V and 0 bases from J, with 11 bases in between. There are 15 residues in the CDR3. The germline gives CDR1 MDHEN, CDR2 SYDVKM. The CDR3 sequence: CASSPVTFSYNEQFF. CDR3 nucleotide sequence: TGTGCCAGCAGTCCCGTGACATTCTCCTACAATGAGCAGTTCTTC.

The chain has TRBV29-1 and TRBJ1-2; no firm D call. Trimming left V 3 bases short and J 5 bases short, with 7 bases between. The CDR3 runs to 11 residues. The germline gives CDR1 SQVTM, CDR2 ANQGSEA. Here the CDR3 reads CSVELKYGYTF. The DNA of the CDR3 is TGCAGCGTTGAGTTGAAATATGGCTACACCTTC.

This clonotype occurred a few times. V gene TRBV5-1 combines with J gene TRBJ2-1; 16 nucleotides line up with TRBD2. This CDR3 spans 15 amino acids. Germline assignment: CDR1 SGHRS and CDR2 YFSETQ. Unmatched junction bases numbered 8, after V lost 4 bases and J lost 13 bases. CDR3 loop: CASSDGTSGGAPQFF. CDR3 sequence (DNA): TGCGCCAGCAGCGATGGGACTAGCGGGGGGGCCCCCCAGTTCTTC.

This chain's CDR3 is CASSKIPGAVTGEKLFF. The CDR3 region has the DNA TGTGCCAGCAGTAAAATTCCGGGGGCAGTGACCGGTGAAAAACTGTTTTTT. The rearrangement uses TRBV6-1 and TRBJ1-4, with D possibly matching TRBD1 (6 bases). Trimming pared 5 bases from V and 7 bases from J, leaving 23 bases between. In germline, CDR1 is MNHNS, CDR2 SASEGT. The CDR3 runs to 17 residues.

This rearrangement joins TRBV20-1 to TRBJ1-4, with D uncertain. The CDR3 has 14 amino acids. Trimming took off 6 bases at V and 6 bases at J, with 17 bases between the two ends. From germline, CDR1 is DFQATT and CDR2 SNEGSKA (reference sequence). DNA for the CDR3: TGCAGTGCGAGCCCGAAAGGGATTTATGAAAAACTGTTTTTT. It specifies CSASPKGIYEKLFF.

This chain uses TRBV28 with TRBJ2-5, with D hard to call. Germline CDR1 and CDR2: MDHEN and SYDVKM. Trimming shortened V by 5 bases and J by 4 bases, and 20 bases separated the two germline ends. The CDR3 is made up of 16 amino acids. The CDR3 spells CASSTPTLGWGETQYF. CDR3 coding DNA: TGTGCCAGCAGTACCCCGACCCTCGGTTGGGGAGAGACCCAGTACTTC.

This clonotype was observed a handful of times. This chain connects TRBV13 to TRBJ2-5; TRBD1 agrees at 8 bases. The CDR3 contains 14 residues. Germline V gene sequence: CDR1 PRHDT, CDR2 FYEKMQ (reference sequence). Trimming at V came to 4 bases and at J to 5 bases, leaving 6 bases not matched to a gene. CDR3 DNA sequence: TGTGCCAGCAGCTCTGACAGGGGATGGGAGACCCAGTACTTC. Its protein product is CASSSDRGWETQYF.